The clone carrying this T cell receptor (beta chain) was picked up many times. Its specificity is not known. The data were obtained in a study of T cell repertoires in cytomegalovirus infection. Study-level background: CMV infection and matching HLA type were both indicated by public TCR beta signatures.

Via MiXCR, TCRdb re-called the reads, giving one row per CDR3 protein. The sample records about 360,000 distinct CDR3 sequences, less than 20% being singletons. The CDR3 consists of 16 residues. With V trimmed by 2 bases and J by 2 bases, 7 bases remained unmatched. In germline, CDR1 is SGHTA, CDR2 FQGNSA. The study's findings and limits: Of the TCR beta families, the public ones yielded a cumulative frequency that identified carriers of CMV plus the relevant HLA. It was HLA-C-restricted CMV-specific TCR beta clonotypes that dominated the response ex vivo.

What was sequenced was PBMCs. The source is a human donor in good health (CMV status not recorded). Some clones in this sample may be carry-over from other donors' samples. The V and J genes are TRBV7-2 and TRBJ2-3; 7 bases are a match to TRBD2. CDR3 nucleotides: TGTGCCAGCAGCTTAAGACCAGCGGGATACACAGATACGCAGTATTTT. Protein: CASSLRPAGYTDTQYF.